The 10 T cell receptor beta chains below all came from one sample that was sequenced in a study of T cells in Graves' hyperthyroidism and ophthalmopathy. Amplified regions were TCR beta CDR3 sequences from RNA transcripts. An initial round of RT-PCR targeting the TCR CDR3 relied on the HTBI primer set. TCRdb passed the multiplex PCR reads through MiXCR, listing each CDR3 protein once. The sample has hundreds of thousands of distinct CDR3 sequences, 15% to 20% seen once; the top ten hold approximately 50%. The sample was blood. Receptors were obtained from a man aged 35-49 years with Graves' ophthalmopathy.

This clonotype has more than one count but fewer than ten. The genes are TRBV6-1 and TRBJ2-1; 14 nucleotides agree with TRBD2. This CDR3 has 19 residues. Germline V gene data show CDR1 as MNHNS and CDR2 as SASEGT. V trimming: 6 bases; J trimming: 7 bases; junction bases outside the gene matches: 17. In DNA form, the CDR3 reads TGTGCCAGCAGCGCAACCCTCCGGACTAGCGGGGGGCGGTGGAATGAGCAGTTCTTC. It codes for CASSATLRTSGGRWNEQFF.

This clonotype was counted a few times. V gene TRBV28 combines with J gene TRBJ2-1, with 16 bases identical to TRBD2. This CDR3 comprises 17 residues. Trimming took 4 bases from V and 5 from J; bases not matched to a gene: 5. The germline V gene encodes CDR1 MDHEN and CDR2 SYDVKM. CDR3 amino acids: CASSSPGLAGGHNEQFF. The CDR3, as DNA: TGTGCCAGCAGTTCACCGGGACTAGCGGGAGGGCACAATGAGCAGTTCTTC. Combining the CDR3 with reference TRBV28 and TRBJ2-1 gives the whole variable domain DVKVTQSSRYLVKRTGEKVFLECVQDMDHENMFWYRQDPGLGLRLIYFSYDVKMKEKGDIPEGYSVSREKKERFSLILESASTNQTSMYLCASSSPGLAGGHNEQFFGPGTRLTVL.

This clonotype has just a few counts. The gene calls are TRBV19 and TRBJ1-1, with D possibly being TRBD1 (5 bases). Germline V gene lookup returns CDR1 LNHDA and CDR2 SQIVND (reference sequence). The CDR3 is made up of 15 amino acids. V shed 0 bases and J shed 6 bases, with 14 bases lying between them. CDR3 residues: CASSIDGSGFAEAFF. CDR3 DNA sequence: TGTGCCAGTAGTATAGATGGGTCAGGGTTCGCTGAAGCTTTCTTT. The full variable domain, rest sourced from reference TRBV19 and TRBJ1-1, is DGGITQSPKYLFRKEGQNVTLSCEQNLNHDAMYWYRQDPGQGLRLIYYSQIVNDFQKGDIAEGYSVSREKKESFPLTVTSAQKNPTAFYLCASSIDGSGFAEAFFGQGTRLTVV.

This clonotype was detected ten times or more. The chain uses TRBV27 and TRBJ2-1; D perhaps matches TRBD2 (6 bases). CDR1 MNHEY and CDR2 SMNVEV come from the germline V gene (reference sequence). The CDR3 length is 16 residues. Trimming cost V 5 bases and J 1 base, with 15 bases left between them. In DNA, the CDR3 is TGTGCCAGCAGTCCCCCCGGGCGGGGATCCTACAATGAGCAGTTCTTC. It specifies CASSPPGRGSYNEQFF.

In its sample, this clonotype was seen many times. The chain uses TRBV15 and TRBJ2-7, with 8 bases lining up with TRBD2. The CDR3 is made up of 16 amino acids. The junction had 6 bases not matched to a gene; V was cut back by 0 bases and J by 2 bases. Per the germline V gene, CDR1 is LNHNV and CDR2 is YYDKDF (reference sequence). The CDR3 sequence is CATSRDRGGETYEQYF. The CDR3 DNA reads as TGTGCCACCAGCAGAGATCGGGGGGGCGAAACCTACGAGCAGTACTTC.

Only a few counts were recorded for this clonotype. The chain couples TRBV30 to TRBJ2-4; 10 bases are a match to TRBD1. V was pared by 4 bases and J by 7 bases, with 4 bases of the junction left unmatched. Germline V gives CDR1 GTSNPN, CDR2 SVGIG (reference sequence). This CDR3 spans 13 amino acids. The CDR3, as DNA: TGTGCCTGGACGACAGGGGGCCTGAACATTCAGTACTTC. Encoded protein: CAWTTGGLNIQYF.

Written as DNA, the CDR3 is TGTGCCAGCAGCCACATGGATGGGACCCAGTACTTC. It codes for CASSHMDGTQYF. V is TRBV7-2 and J is TRBJ2-5; D unresolved. CDR3 length equals 12 residues. The V end lost 5 bases, the J end lost 7 bases, and 11 bases lay between the germline ends. Germline V gene lookup returns CDR1 SGHTA and CDR2 FQGNSA.

The chain combines TRBV5-1 with TRBJ1-4; weak D call: TRBD1 (6 bases). V was cut by 0 bases and J by 8 bases, with 17 bases left in between. The V gene's germline CDR1 is SGHRS and CDR2 YFSETQ. The CDR3 is 16 amino acids. The CDR3 DNA sequence: TGCGCCAGCAGCTTGGCTTCGCAGCTCGGACAGGAAAAACTGTTTTTT. Its translation is CASSLASQLGQEKLFF.

This clonotype was picked up a small number of times. J is TRBJ2-5 and V is TRBV20-1; 7 bases fit TRBD1. The CDR3 loop spans 13 amino acids. With 6 bases clipped from V and 2 bases from J, the junction kept 6 bases outside the gene matches. Germline V gives CDR1 DFQATT, CDR2 SNEGSKA (reference sequence). This CDR3 is CSAGWDSQETQYF. Here the CDR3 DNA reads TGCAGTGCAGGTTGGGACAGTCAAGAGACCCAGTACTTC.

This clonotype was detected a few times. J is TRBJ1-6 and V is TRBV6-2 or TRBV6-3; 7 bases fit TRBD1. Looked up from germline, CDR1 is MNHEY and CDR2 is SVGEGT. The CDR3 is 16 amino acids. Trimming at V came to 8 bases and at J to 6 bases, leaving 13 bases not matched to a gene. CDR3 amino acids: CASDDQTGFGNSPLHF. The CDR3 region has the DNA TGTGCCAGCGACGACCAGACAGGGTTCGGTAATTCACCCCTCCACTTT.